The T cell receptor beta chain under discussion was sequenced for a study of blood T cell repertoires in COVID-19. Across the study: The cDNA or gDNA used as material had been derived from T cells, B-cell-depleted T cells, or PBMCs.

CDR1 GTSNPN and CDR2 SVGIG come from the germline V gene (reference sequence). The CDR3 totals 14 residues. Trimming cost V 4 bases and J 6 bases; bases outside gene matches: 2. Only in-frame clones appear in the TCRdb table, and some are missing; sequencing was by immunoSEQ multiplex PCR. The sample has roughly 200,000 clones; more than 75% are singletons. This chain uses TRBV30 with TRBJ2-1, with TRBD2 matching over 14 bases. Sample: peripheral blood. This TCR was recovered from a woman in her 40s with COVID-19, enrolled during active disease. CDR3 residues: CAWMGLAGVNEQFF. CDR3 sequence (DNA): TGTGCCTGGATGGGACTAGCGGGAGTCAATGAGCAGTTCTTC.